The source of this T cell receptor (beta chain) is a study of cytomegalovirus exposure and HLA in healthy donors. Findings of the study overall: In the 120 or so validation repertoires, approximately 94% of cluster scores exceeded 0, per a later analysis. Cytomegalovirus-associated TCR beta chains were listed, numbering 164.

This table comes from immunoSEQ multiplex PCR, and its TCRdb copy is limited to in-frame clones, with some not included. The repertoire includes fewer than 200,000 clones, about 88% of them detected once, and about 2.2% sits in the top ten. Germline-derived CDR1 and CDR2 are LGHNA and YSLEER. The CDR3 is made up of 15 amino acids. Losses at the gene ends were 0 bases for V and 7 bases for J; bases not matched to a gene: 4. Notes on this clone: Its antigen is as yet unknown.

The study drew the donors from its approximately 110-subject validation cohort, separate from the approximately 700-subject first cohort. The chain is built from TRBV4-3 and TRBJ1-2, with TRBD1 matching over 11 bases. The source of this sequence is a woman younger than 35 in good health and CMV-seronegative. Input material: PBMCs. The CDR3 DNA sequence: TGCGCCAGCAGCCAAGATGGGGGGACAGGGGGTGGCTACACCTTC. Translation: CASSQDGGTGGGYTF.